Below are 8 T cell receptor beta chains sequenced from a single sample in a study of blood T cell repertoires in COVID-19. Libraries were prepared by immunoSEQ multiplex PCR; TCRdb keeps only in-frame clonotypes and omits some of them. The sample lists some 130,000 clones; nearly 70% were seen once. Sequences were obtained from peripheral blood. Receptor source: a woman in her 70s with acute or convalescent COVID-19.

CDR3 bases: TGTGCCAGCAGTGTAGGGTTTCGGGGGAATCAGCCCCAGCATTTT. It is translated as CASSVGFRGNQPQHF. The V gene is TRBV2, the J gene TRBJ1-5; D is perhaps TRBD1 (5 bases). Trimming left V 4 bases short and J 4 bases short, with 14 bases between. CDR3 length: 15 residues. Germline V gives CDR1 SNHLY, CDR2 FYNNEI. The full variable domain, rest sourced from reference TRBV2 and TRBJ1-5, is EPEVTQTPSHQVTQMGQEVILRCVPISNHLYFYWYRQILGQKVEFLVSFYNNEISEKSEIFDDQFSVERPDGSNFTLKIRSTKLEDSAMYFCASSVGFRGNQPQHFGDGTRLSIL.

The chain employs TRBV18 and TRBJ1-2, with 9 positions matching TRBD1. The CDR3 covers 14 residues. Germline V gene sequence: CDR1 KGHSH, CDR2 LQKENI. V was clipped by 2 bases and J by 8 bases; unmatched bases: 6. CDR3 DNA: TGTGCCAGCTCACCATCGGGACAGGGCGACGGCTACACCTTC. Translating gives CASSPSGQGDGYTF. Combining the CDR3 with reference TRBV18 and TRBJ1-2 gives the whole variable domain NAGVMQNPRHLVRRRGQEARLRCSPMKGHSHVYWYRQLPEEGLKFMVYLQKENIIDESGMPKERFSAEFPKEGPSILRIQQVVRGDSAAYFCASSPSGQGDGYTFGSGTRLTVV.

This clone was recorded only once. V usage is TRBV27 and J usage is TRBJ2-3, with a weak D call TRBD1 (6 bases). Germline lookup yields CDR1 MNHEY and CDR2 SMNVEV (reference sequence). V lost 3 bases and J 3 bases, leaving 10 bases between the germline ends. The CDR3 contains 14 residues. This chain's CDR3 is CASSLTGWTDTQYF. The CDR3 DNA is TGTGCCAGCAGTTTGACAGGTTGGACAGATACGCAGTATTTT.

This clone has a handful of counts. The J gene is TRBJ2-5, the V gene TRBV11-3, with D possibly matching TRBD2 (5 bases). Trimming cost V 2 bases and J 1 base, with 14 bases left between them. The CDR3 runs 16 residues. Germline CDR1 and CDR2: SGHNT and YENEEA. The CDR3, as DNA: TGTGCCAGCAGCTTATCAGTAACGGGAACCCAAGAGACCCAGTACTTC. This gives the protein CASSLSVTGTQETQYF.

This clone turned up a few times. The chain has TRBV2 and TRBJ1-4; 11 bases map to TRBD1. V lost 2 bases to trimming and J lost 4 bases; unmatched junction nucleotides: 3. Germline V gene sequence: CDR1 SNHLY, CDR2 FYNNEI. The CDR3 consists of 16 residues. The chain's CDR3 is CASSEWGQGVNEKLFF. CDR3 sequence (DNA): TGTGCCAGCAGTGAATGGGGACAGGGGGTTAATGAAAAACTGTTTTTT.

This clone showed up just once. The CDR3 sequence: CASSPRLATSGNEQFF. The CDR3 region has the DNA TGTGCCAGCAGCCCCCGGCTTGCGACTAGCGGCAATGAGCAGTTCTTC. The V gene is TRBV11-2, the J gene TRBJ2-1, with 9 bases fitting TRBD2. Germline-derived CDR1 and CDR2 are SGHAT and FQNNGV. Trimming removed 5 bases from V and 6 bases from J; junction bases left unmatched: 11. This CDR3 spans 16 amino acids. The full variable domain, in which reference TRBV11-2 and TRBJ2-1 provide the parts outside the CDR3, is EAGVAQSPRYKIIEKRQSVAFWCNPISGHATLYWYQQILGQGPKLLIQFQNNGVVDDSQLPKDRFSAERLKGVDSTLKIQPAKLEDSAVYLCASSPRLATSGNEQFFGPGTRLTVL.

The table lists this clone with a few counts. The chain is built from TRBV6-1 and TRBJ1-2; TRBD1 matches at 10 bases. The CDR3 consists of 13 residues. Germline values: CDR1 MNHNS, CDR2 SASEGT. V gave up 3 bases and J gave up 5 bases; unmatched junction bases: 0. The DNA for the CDR3 is TGTGCCAGCAGTGAGGGACAGGGGTATGGCTACACCTTC. Its protein is CASSEGQGYGYTF.

The chain joins TRBV28 to TRBJ1-2; D not resolved. Trimming took off 3 bases at V and 7 bases at J, with 12 bases between the two ends. Per germline, CDR1 MDHEN and CDR2 SYDVKM. The CDR3 contains 13 residues. CDR3 protein: CASSFPQNTGYTF. CDR3 coding DNA: TGTGCCAGCAGTTTTCCACAGAATACTGGCTACACCTTC.